The rows below give T cell receptor beta chains drawn from one sample of a study of cytomegalovirus exposure and HLA in healthy donors. Assay: immunoSEQ multiplex PCR; the TCRdb copy retains only in-frame clones and omits some. The sample holds 150,000 or so clones, approximately 80% seen once. The source material was PBMCs. The receptors come from a woman younger than 30 in good health and CMV-seropositive. The CDR3 runs from the conserved cysteine through the conserved F or W. A D gene is named only where the DNA matches it firmly. Some rows have no size entry. The others give once, few or many, or a class for an expanded clone.

j_call v_call cdr3_length clone_size d_call cdr3_aa cdr3_nt
TRBJ1-2 TRBV28 17 . TRBD1 CASSSIRRQGSYLGYTF TGTGCCAGCAGCTCGATAAGACGACAGGGCTCCTATCTTGGCTACACCTTC
TRBJ2-7 TRBV18 15 few TRBD1 CASSPTGQGSYEQYF TGTGCCAGCTCACCAACGGGACAGGGCTCCTACGAGCAGTACTTC
TRBJ2-5 TRBV6-5 16 . . CASSYSFRDFGETQYF TGTGCCAGCAGTTACTCGTTCCGGGATTTCGGGGAGACCCAGTACTTC
TRBJ2-1 TRBV2 14 . TRBD1 CASRGQGGNNEQFF TGTGCCAGCAGGGGACAGGGGGGGAACAATGAGCAGTTCTTC
TRBJ1-4 TRBV2 14 . TRBD1 CASNRDRDGEKLFF TGTGCCAGCAACAGAGACAGGGACGGGGAAAAACTGTTTTTT
TRBJ2-2 TRBV12-5 15 . . CASGTGLRGTGELFF TGTGCTAGTGGCACCGGACTCCGGGGAACCGGGGAGCTGTTTTTT
TRBJ2-3 TRBV5-6 14 . TRBD2 CASSTGLAEDTQYF TGTGCCAGCAGCACCGGACTAGCAGAAGATACGCAGTATTTT
TRBJ1-1 TRBV6-1 18 . TRBD1 CASSERDRGPFGDTEAFF TGTGCCAGCAGTGAAAGGGACAGGGGCCCATTCGGGGACACTGAAGCTTTCTTT
TRBJ1-4 TRBV4-2 16 few . CASSQITQGRSEKLFF TGTGCCAGCAGCCAAATCACACAGGGCCGGAGTGAAAAACTGTTTTTT
TRBJ1-2 TRBV6-4 14 . TRBD1 CASSPEQGIYGYTF TGTGCCAGCAGTCCAGAACAGGGGATCTATGGCTACACCTTC
TRBJ2-5 TRBV7-9 13 few . CASSLDPGETQYF TGTGCCAGCAGCTTAGACCCGGGAGAGACCCAGTACTTC
TRBJ2-7 TRBV20-1 10 . . CSATDSEQYF TGCAGTGCTACGGACAGCGAGCAGTACTTC
TRBJ2-2 TRBV5-8 13 few . CASTGYGTGELFF TGTGCCAGCACCGGGTACGGCACCGGGGAGCTGTTTTTT
TRBJ2-7 TRBV5-1 15 medium-sized TRBD1 CASSFGTGGVNEQYF TGCGCCAGCAGTTTCGGGACAGGGGGTGTAAACGAGCAGTACTTC
TRBJ2-3 TRBV4-1 17 once TRBD2 CASSPRPSGGSTDTQYF TGCGCCAGCAGCCCACGGCCTAGCGGGGGGAGCACAGATACGCAGTATTTT
TRBJ1-2 TRBV7-8 14 . . CASSLEPGPGGYTF TGTGCCAGCAGCTTAGAGCCAGGGCCGGGTGGCTACACCTTC
TRBJ2-1 TRBV27 16 . . CASSLNGGSSYNEQFF TGTGCCAGCAGTTTGAATGGGGGGAGCTCCTACAATGAGCAGTTCTTC
TRBJ1-3 TRBV14 16 . . CASSQGLPAVGNTIYF TGTGCCAGCAGCCAAGGACTGCCCGCTGTTGGAAACACCATATATTTT
TRBJ2-2 TRBV19 15 few . CASSMAGVNTGELFF TGTGCCAGTAGTATGGCAGGGGTTAACACCGGGGAGCTGTTTTTT
TRBJ2-7 TRBV4-1 18 . TRBD1 CASSPSRMRGRVEYEQYF TGCGCCAGCAGCCCTAGTAGAATGAGGGGGCGTGTTGAGTACGAGCAGTACTTC
TRBJ1-6 TRBV7-2 17 . TRBD1 CASSLAPDRLYNSPLHF TGTGCCAGCAGCTTAGCCCCGGACAGGCTATATAATTCACCCCTCCACTTT
TRBJ1-6 TRBV2 16 . TRBD1 CASSDPAQGAYSPLHF TGTGCCAGCAGTGACCCCGCTCAGGGGGCGTATTCACCCCTCCACTTT
TRBJ2-5 TRBV25-1 14 once . CASSDGWAQETQYF TGTGCCAGCAGTGATGGGTGGGCCCAAGAGACCCAGTACTTC
TRBJ1-5 TRBV30 13 . TRBD1 CAWGDRGDQPQHF TGTGCCTGGGGGGACAGGGGTGACCAGCCCCAGCATTTT
TRBJ1-5 TRBV6-5 15 once TRBD1 CASRPTGESNQPQHF TGTGCCAGCAGACCAACAGGGGAGAGCAATCAGCCCCAGCATTTT
TRBJ1-5 TRBV6-5 14 . . CASRSDRSNQPQHF TGTGCCAGCAGATCAGACAGGAGCAATCAGCCCCAGCATTTT
TRBJ1-5 TRBV2 15 . . CASRGVRGSNQPQHF TGTGCCAGCAGGGGTGTCAGGGGCTCCAATCAGCCCCAGCATTTT